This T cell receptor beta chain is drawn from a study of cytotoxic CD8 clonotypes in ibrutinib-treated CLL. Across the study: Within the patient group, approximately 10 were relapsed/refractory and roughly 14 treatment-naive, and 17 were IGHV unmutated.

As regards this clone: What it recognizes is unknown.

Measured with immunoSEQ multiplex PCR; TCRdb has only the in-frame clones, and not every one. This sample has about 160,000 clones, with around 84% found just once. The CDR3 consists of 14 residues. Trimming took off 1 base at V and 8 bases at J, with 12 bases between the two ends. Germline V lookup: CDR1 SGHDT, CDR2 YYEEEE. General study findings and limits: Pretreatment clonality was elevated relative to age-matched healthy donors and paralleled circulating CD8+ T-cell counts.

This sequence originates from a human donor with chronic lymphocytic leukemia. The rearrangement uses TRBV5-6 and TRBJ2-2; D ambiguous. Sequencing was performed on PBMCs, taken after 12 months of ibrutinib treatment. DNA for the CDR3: TGTGCCAGCAGCTTGAGCCAACTCGGGGGGGAGCTGTTTTTT. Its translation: CASSLSQLGGELFF.